This TCR beta chain was sequenced during a study of post-analysis software for immune sequencing data (dated by TCRdb to the mid-2010s). Regarding the complete study: The recorded disease courses included relapsing-remitting, secondary progressive and progressive-relapsing multiple sclerosis, and some patients had no subtype annotation. The multiple sclerosis patient repertoires were compared with ten to eleven previously published healthy control repertoires from donors aged about 6 to 28 years. A subset of samples was prepared in parallel using single-end sample barcoding, then pooled and co-amplified after Illumina adapter ligation. Study-wide findings and limitations: Normalized Chao1 diversity was significantly lower in multiple sclerosis patients than controls, suggesting substantial peripheral T-cell clonal expansion. The multiple sclerosis patient group was slightly younger than the control group. Strong co-clustering of samples prepared in the same batch was shown by direct clustering with F measure, prompting a batch-effect correction. Significantly higher frequencies in patients than in controls were found for roughly 5 TRBV segments, including TRBV5-6, TRBV5-1 and TRBV20-1.

On this clonotype: This receptor's antigen is unknown. Per-base quality was not reported, and no clone a single base away is much larger than it.

To demonstrate the VDJtools post-analysis software, TCR beta repertoires were profiled from the peripheral blood of 10 to 15 young patients with multiple sclerosis. The patients with multiple sclerosis were children and adolescents between 6 and 15 years of age. Measured from the cysteine to the phenylalanine, the CDR3 is 14 residues long. Only CDR3 DNA remains: 42 bases, in frame from the first base. Via the germline V gene, CDR1 is MDHEN and CDR2 SYDVKM. The library was made by PCR. The sample was run on an Illumina HiSeq 2500. To reduce PCR and sequencing biases, unique molecular identifiers were built into the TCR beta cDNA libraries. Roughly 0.5 million cDNA molecules were obtained per 1 to 10 million input T cells, so each molecule approximated one T cell. The patient libraries were prepared and sequenced with the same protocol used for the earlier healthy control dataset. Samples belonging to the same batch were prepared together, multiplexed and sequenced on a shared HiSeq lane. Under the source paper's analysis protocol: Raw barcoded reads were processed with MIGEC, discarding single-read molecular identifier groups before consensus assembly and CDR3 extraction. Clonotype tables were post-analysed with VDJtools, and diversity was normalized by down-sampling all datasets to the smallest sample size. To correct batch-related cross-sample contamination, repertoire overlap clustering matched CDR3 amino acid sequences but not nucleotide sequences. The public reads were run again by TCRdb, first through fastp at Q25 and then through MiXCR, and only productive beta chains were kept. Every entry covers one CDR3 protein and lists the most common genes and DNA from its rows. TCRdb's processing, not the authors', yielded these V and J calls. Counted in this sample were roughly 400,000 distinct CDR3 sequences; about 40% of them appeared once. About 8% of the sample is in the top ten clones.

The sequence is built from TRBV28 and TRBJ2-4; 10 of the junction bases match TRBD1. The J call may be faulty, since TRBJ2-7 better matches the DNA end. The sample was blood. The origin of this receptor is a girl aged 2 to 10 with multiple sclerosis. The nucleotide sequence is given as TGTGCCAGCAGTGAGCGACAGGGGGCGAACGAGCAGTACTTC. The resulting protein is CASSERQGANEQYF.